This T cell receptor (beta chain) was captured by sequencing in a study of identical twins. Regarding the study as a whole: With abundant cord blood beta clonotypes, insertions were fewer; memory repertoires showed no such pattern. Invariant T cells like MAIT and iNKT could partly confound the zero-insertion analyses.

Turning to this clonotype: Its matching antigen is unknown.

The CDR3 covers 13 residues. Trimming stripped 5 bases from V and 5 bases from J, with 13 bases between. CDR1 SEHNR and CDR2 FQNEAQ come from the germline V gene (reference sequence). TCRdb re-called the 5' RACE reads with MiXCR, one entry per CDR3 protein. The data contain about 220,000 distinct CDR3 sequences, 6% to 8.5% of them singletons. Another study also made use of these data, one on yellow fever vaccine responses in identical twins.

This receptor was identified in a woman between 18 and 29 years old in good health. The V gene is TRBV7-9, the J gene TRBJ2-7; D might be TRBD2 (6 bases). The sample consisted of CD8+ T cells sorted from blood. The CDR3: CASSPRTSNEQYF. The CDR3 bases are TGTGCCAGCAGCCCGCGAACTAGCAACGAGCAGTACTTC. Together with reference TRBV7-9 and TRBJ2-7, the CDR3 gives the full variable domain: DTGVSQNPRHKITKRGQNVTFRCDPISEHNRLYWYRQTLGQGPEFLTYFQNEAQLEKSRLLSDRFSAERPKGSFSTLEIQRTEQGDSAMYLCASSPRTSNEQYFGPGTRLTVT.